This TCR beta chain is drawn from a study of control samples from healthy donors and cancer patients. With 6 bases removed from V and 2 bases from J, the gap between germline ends came to 14 bases. The germline gives CDR1 KGHSH, CDR2 LQKENI. This CDR3 region has 15 residues. TCRdb's copy holds only in-frame clones and misses some; the assay was immunoSEQ multiplex PCR. The sample has roughly 160,000 clones, 88% seen once; the top ten hold under 5%. The sequenced sample was blood. This sequence originates from a woman aged 25 to 45 in good health. The rearrangement joins TRBV18 to TRBJ1-5; D might be TRBD1 (6 bases). The CDR3 DNA reads TGTGCCAGCTCGGCGAAGACAGGCGGCAATCAGCCCCAGCATTTT. This sequence encodes CASSAKTGGNQPQHF.